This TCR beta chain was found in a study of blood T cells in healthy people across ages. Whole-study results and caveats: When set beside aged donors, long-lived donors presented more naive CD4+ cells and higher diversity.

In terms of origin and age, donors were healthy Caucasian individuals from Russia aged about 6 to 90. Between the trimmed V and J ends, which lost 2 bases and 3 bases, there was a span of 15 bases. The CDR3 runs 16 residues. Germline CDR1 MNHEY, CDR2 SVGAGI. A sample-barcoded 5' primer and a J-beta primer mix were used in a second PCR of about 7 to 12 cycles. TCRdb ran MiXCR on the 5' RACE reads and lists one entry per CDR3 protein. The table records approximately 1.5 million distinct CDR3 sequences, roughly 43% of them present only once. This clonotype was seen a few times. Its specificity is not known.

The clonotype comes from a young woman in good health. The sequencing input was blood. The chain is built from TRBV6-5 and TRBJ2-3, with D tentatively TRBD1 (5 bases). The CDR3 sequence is CASSYGPGLGTDTQYF. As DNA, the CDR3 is TGTGCCAGCAGTTACGGTCCAGGGCTGGGAACAGATACGCAGTATTTT.